This is a list of T cell receptor beta chains from one sample in a study of shared clonotypes between healthy human individuals. Profiling relied on immunoSEQ multiplex PCR, and the TCRdb table lists in-frame clones only, not all of them. The table shows 980,000 or so clones, with more than 75% occurring only once. The sequencing input was memory CD4+ T cells sorted from blood. These TCRs come from a man between 18 and 35 years old in good health. The CDR3 runs from the conserved cysteine through the conserved F or W. D genes are given only for firm matches. The size entry is marked missing in some rows and otherwise reads once, few, many or a size class.

>TRBJ1-3|TRBV10-3|-|-
CATRLGGSSGNTIYF
TGTGCCACGCGTCTGGGGGGATCCTCTGGAAACACCATATATTTT
>TRBJ2-5|TRBV11-2|-|-
CASGETQYF
TGTGCCAGCGGAGAGACCCAGTACTTC
>TRBJ2-1|TRBV5-1|-|-
CASSLDPGAGEQFF
TGCGCCAGCAGCTTGGATCCGGGGGCAGGTGAGCAGTTCTTC
>TRBJ2-2|TRBV19|few|-
CASGLRYGELFF
TGTGCCAGTGGTTTACGATACGGGGAGCTGTTTTTT
>TRBJ2-3|TRBV30|-|TRBD2
CAWSKKSMRGGTDTQYF
TGTGCCTGGAGTAAAAAGTCGATGCGGGGGGGCACAGATACGCAGTATTTT
>TRBJ2-7|TRBV5-4|once|TRBD2
CASSLAGAGGFEQYF
TGTGCCAGCAGCTTGGCGGGGGCGGGAGGGTTCGAGCAGTACTTC
>TRBJ1-3|TRBV5-1|few|TRBD1
CASRWDSTGNTIYF
TGCGCCAGCAGGTGGGACAGCACTGGAAACACCATATATTTT
>TRBJ2-7|TRBV11-2|-|TRBD1
CASSRDRGGEQYF
TGTGCCAGCAGCCGGGACAGGGGAGGCGAGCAGTACTTC
>TRBJ2-3|TRBV9|once|-
CASSEISSGTDTQYF
TGTGCCAGCAGCGAAATTTCTAGCGGCACAGATACGCAGTATTTT
>TRBJ2-1|TRBV9|-|TRBD2
CASSGGTSGYNEQFF
TGTGCCAGCAGCGGCGGGACTAGCGGCTACAATGAGCAGTTCTTC
>TRBJ1-2|TRBV18|-|-
CASSPRGQGDGYTF
TGTGCCAGCTCACCAAGGGGTCAGGGAGATGGCTACACCTTC
>TRBJ1-1|TRBV11-2|-|TRBD1
CASSSPMTGRAFF
TGTGCCAGCAGCTCACCCATGACAGGGAGGGCTTTCTTT
>TRBJ1-5|TRBV29-1|many|-
CSVRRGDQPQHF
TGCAGCGTGAGGAGGGGGGATCAGCCCCAGCATTTT
>TRBJ1-2|TRBV27|-|TRBD1
CASSSPGGSGYTF
TGTGCCAGCAGTTCCCCAGGGGGCTCTGGCTACACCTTC
>TRBJ1-3|TRBV5-8|-|-
CASSRGAASGNTIYF
TGTGCCAGCAGCCGCGGGGCAGCCTCTGGAAACACCATATATTTT
>TRBJ1-6|TRBV6-4|-|-
CASSENGNSPLHF
TGTGCCAGCAGTGAAAACGGAAATTCACCCCTCCACTTT
>TRBJ2-7|TRBV7-9|-|TRBD1
CASSSEDRVWEQYF
TGTGCCAGCAGCTCTGAAGACAGGGTGTGGGAGCAGTACTTC
>TRBJ2-6|TRBV2|-|-
CASSQGGSGANVLTF
TGTGCCAGCAGCCAGGGGGGGTCTGGGGCCAACGTCCTGACTTTC
>TRBJ1-1|TRBV5-1|-|TRBD1
CASRDRENTEAFF
TGCGCCAGCAGAGACAGGGAGAACACTGAAGCTTTCTTT
>TRBJ2-3|TRBV4-3|-|-
CASSQDLTGDTQYF
TGCGCCAGCAGCCAAGATTTGACTGGTGATACGCAGTATTTT
>TRBJ2-7|TRBV5-1|-|-
CASTSGPGQSYEQYF
TGCGCCAGCACCTCGGGCCCTGGACAGAGCTACGAGCAGTACTTC
>TRBJ2-5|TRBV5-1|-|TRBD2
CASGLAGAGQETQYF
TGCGCCAGCGGCCTAGCGGGGGCGGGTCAAGAGACCCAGTACTTC
>TRBJ1-1|TRBV10-1|-|-
CASSPSQDSEAFF
TGCGCCAGCAGCCCCTCGCAGGATTCTGAAGCTTTCTTT
>TRBJ2-5|TRBV2|-|TRBD2
CAISGGEQETQYF
TGTGCCATCTCCGGGGGGGAACAAGAGACCCAGTACTTC
>TRBJ1-5|TRBV28|few|-
CASSPSGQYQPQHF
TGTGCCAGCAGTCCCTCAGGACAGTATCAGCCCCAGCATTTT
>TRBJ1-2|TRBV19|-|-
CASSIDPQPGYTF
TGTGCCAGTAGTATAGACCCACAGCCGGGCTACACCTTC